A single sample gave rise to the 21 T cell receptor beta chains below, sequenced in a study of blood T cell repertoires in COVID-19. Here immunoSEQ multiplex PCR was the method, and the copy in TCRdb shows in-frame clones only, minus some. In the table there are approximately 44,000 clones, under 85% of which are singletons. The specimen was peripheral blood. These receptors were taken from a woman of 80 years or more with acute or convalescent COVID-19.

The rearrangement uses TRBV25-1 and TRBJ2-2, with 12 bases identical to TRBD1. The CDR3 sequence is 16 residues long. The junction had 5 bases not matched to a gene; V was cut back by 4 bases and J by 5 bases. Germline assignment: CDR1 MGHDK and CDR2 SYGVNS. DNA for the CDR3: TGTGCCAGCAGTGGGGGACAGGGGGCGCGGACCGGGGAGCTGTTTTTT. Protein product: CASSGGQGARTGELFF.

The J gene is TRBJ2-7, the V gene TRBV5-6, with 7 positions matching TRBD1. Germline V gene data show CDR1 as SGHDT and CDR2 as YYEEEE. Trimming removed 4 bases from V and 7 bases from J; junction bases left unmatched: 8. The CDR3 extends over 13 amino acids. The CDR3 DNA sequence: TGTGCCAGCAGCCCACAGGGGTTAAGGGAGCAGTACTTC. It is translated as CASSPQGLREQYF.

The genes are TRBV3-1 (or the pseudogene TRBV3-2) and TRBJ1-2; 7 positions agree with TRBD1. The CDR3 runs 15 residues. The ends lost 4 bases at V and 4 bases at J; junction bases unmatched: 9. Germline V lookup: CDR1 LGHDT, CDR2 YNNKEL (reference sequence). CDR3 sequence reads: CASSPLLTGIYGYTF. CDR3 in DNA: TGTGCCAGCAGCCCTCTCCTGACAGGGATCTATGGCTACACCTTC.

The CDR3 spells CSAPVNYGYTF. DNA of the CDR3: TGCAGTGCGCCGGTTAACTATGGCTACACCTTC. The chain has TRBV20-1 and TRBJ1-2; D is ambiguous. V lost 6 bases to trimming and J lost 1 base, with 6 bases between them. Per the germline V gene, CDR1 is DFQATT and CDR2 is SNEGSKA (reference sequence). The CDR3 loop spans 11 amino acids.

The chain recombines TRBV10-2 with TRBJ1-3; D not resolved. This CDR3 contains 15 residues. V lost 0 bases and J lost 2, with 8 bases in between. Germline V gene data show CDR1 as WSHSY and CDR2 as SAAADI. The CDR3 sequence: CASSESPSAGNTIYF. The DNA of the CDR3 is TGCGCCAGCAGTGAGTCCCCCTCAGCTGGAAACACCATATATTTT.

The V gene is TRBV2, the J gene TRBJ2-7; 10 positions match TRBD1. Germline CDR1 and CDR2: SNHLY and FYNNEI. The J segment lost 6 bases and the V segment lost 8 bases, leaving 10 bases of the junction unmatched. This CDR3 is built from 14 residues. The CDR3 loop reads CASGTGQGRSEQYF. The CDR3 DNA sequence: TGTGCCAGCGGAACGGGACAGGGGAGATCCGAGCAGTACTTC.

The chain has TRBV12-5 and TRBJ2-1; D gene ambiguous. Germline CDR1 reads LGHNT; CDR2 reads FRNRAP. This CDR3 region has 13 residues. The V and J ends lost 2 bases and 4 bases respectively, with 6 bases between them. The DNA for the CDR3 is TGTGCTAGTGGTTTGACACAGTACAATGAGCAGTTCTTC. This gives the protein CASGLTQYNEQFF.

CDR3 sequence reads: CASSLNEGKDTQYF. The DNA of the CDR3 is TGTGCCAGCAGCCTTAACGAGGGCAAAGATACGCAGTATTTT. The gene calls are TRBV6-5 and TRBJ2-3; a weak D match, TRBD2 (5 bases). Germline values: CDR1 MNHEY, CDR2 SVGAGI. CDR3 length equals 14 residues. V dropped 6 bases and J dropped 5 bases, with 15 bases sitting between them.

The CDR3 here is CASSSSGFGADTQYF. The CDR3, as DNA: TGTGCCAGCAGCTCTAGCGGGTTCGGAGCAGATACGCAGTATTTT. V is TRBV7-3 and J is TRBJ2-3; 8 positions agree with TRBD2. CDR3 length: 15 residues. V shed 4 bases and J 4 bases; nucleotides not matched to a gene: 7. Germline-derived CDR1 and CDR2 are SGHTA and FQGTGA.

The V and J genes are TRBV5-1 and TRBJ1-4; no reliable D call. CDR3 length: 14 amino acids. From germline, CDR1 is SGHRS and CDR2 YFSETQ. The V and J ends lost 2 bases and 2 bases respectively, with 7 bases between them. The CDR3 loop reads CASSFFSTNEKLFF. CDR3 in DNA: TGCGCCAGCAGCTTTTTTTCTACTAATGAAAAACTGTTTTTT.

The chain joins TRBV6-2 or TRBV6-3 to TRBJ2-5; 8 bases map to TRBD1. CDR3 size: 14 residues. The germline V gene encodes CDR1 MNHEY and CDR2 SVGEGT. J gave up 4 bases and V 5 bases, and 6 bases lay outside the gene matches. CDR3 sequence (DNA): TGTGCCAGCAGTAGGACAGGGTTTGGAGAGACCCAGTACTTC. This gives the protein CASSRTGFGETQYF.

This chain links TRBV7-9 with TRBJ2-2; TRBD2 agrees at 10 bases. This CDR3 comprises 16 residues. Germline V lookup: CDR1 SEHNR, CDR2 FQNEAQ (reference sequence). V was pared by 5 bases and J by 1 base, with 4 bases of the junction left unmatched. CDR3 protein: CASSLRTSGNTGELFF. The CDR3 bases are TGTGCCAGCAGCCTCCGGACTAGCGGGAACACCGGGGAGCTGTTTTTT.

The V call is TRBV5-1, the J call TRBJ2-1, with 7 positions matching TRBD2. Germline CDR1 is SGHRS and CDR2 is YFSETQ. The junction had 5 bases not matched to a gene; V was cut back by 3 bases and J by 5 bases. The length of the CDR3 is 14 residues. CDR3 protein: CASSYGTTNNEQFF. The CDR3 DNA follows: TGCGCCAGCAGCTACGGGACTACCAACAATGAGCAGTTCTTC.

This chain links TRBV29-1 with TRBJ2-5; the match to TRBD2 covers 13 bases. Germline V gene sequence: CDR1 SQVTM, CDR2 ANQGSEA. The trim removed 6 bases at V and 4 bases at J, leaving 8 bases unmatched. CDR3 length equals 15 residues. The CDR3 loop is CSVVTSGRVGETQYF. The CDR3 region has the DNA TGCAGCGTCGTAACTAGCGGGAGGGTTGGAGAGACCCAGTACTTC.

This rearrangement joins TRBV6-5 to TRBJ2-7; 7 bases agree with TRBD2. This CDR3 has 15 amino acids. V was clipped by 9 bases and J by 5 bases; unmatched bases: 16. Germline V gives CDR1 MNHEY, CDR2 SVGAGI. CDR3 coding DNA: TGTGCCAGTACGTCCGCTTCGGGAGGTAAGGACGAGCAGTACTTC. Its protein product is CASTSASGGKDEQYF.

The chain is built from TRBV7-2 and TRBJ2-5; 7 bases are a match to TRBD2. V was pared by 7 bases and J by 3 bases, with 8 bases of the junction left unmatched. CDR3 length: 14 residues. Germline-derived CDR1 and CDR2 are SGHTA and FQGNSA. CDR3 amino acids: CASILGGSKETQYF. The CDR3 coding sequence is TGTGCCAGCATCCTCGGGGGGTCCAAAGAGACCCAGTACTTC.

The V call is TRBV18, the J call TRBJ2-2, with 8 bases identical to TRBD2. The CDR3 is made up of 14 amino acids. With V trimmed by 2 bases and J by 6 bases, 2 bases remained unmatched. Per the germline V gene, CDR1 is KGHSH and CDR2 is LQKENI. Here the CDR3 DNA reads TGTGCCAGCTCACCAACTAGCGGTCCCGGGGAGCTGTTTTTT. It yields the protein CASSPTSGPGELFF.

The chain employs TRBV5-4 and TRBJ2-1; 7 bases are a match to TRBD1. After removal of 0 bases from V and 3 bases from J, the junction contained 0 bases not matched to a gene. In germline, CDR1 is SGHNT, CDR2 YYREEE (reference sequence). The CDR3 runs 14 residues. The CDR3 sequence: CASSLGQGYNEQFF. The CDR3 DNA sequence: TGTGCCAGCAGCTTGGGACAGGGCTACAATGAGCAGTTCTTC. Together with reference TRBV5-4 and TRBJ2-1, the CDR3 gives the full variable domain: ETGVTQSPTHLIKTRGQQVTLRCSSQSGHNTVSWYQQALGQGPQFIFQYYREEENGRGNFPPRFSGLQFPNYSSELNVNALELDDSALYLCASSLGQGYNEQFFGPGTRLTVL.

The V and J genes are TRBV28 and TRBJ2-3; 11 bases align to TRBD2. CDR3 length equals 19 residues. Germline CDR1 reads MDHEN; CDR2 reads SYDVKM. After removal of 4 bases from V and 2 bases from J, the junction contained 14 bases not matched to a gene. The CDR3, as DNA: TGTGCCAGCAGTTCCATCAAAACGCTAGCGGGAGGACTCACAGATACGCAGTATTTT. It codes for CASSSIKTLAGGLTDTQYF.

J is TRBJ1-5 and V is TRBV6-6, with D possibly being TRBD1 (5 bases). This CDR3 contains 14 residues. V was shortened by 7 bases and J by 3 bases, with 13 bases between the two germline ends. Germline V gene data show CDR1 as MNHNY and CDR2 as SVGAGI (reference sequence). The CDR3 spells CASTSGGYNQPQHF. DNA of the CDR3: TGTGCCAGCACCTCGGGGGGGTACAATCAGCCCCAGCATTTT.

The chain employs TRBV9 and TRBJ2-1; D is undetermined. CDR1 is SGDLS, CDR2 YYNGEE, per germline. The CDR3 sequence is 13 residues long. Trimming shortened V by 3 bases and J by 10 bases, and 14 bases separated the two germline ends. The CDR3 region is CASSATTTSEQFF. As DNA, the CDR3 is TGTGCCAGCAGCGCTACGACGACAAGCGAGCAGTTCTTC.